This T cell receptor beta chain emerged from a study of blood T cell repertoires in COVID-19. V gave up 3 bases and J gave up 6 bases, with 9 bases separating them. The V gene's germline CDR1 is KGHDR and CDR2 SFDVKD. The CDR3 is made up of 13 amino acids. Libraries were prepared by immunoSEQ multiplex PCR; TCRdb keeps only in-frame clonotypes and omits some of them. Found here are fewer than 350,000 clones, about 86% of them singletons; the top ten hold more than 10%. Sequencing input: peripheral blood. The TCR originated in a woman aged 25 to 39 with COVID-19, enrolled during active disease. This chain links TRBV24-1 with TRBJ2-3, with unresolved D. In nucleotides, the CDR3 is TGTGCCACCAGTGATGGGTCGAGGGATACGCAGTATTTT. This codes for CATSDGSRDTQYF.